These T cell receptor beta chains were read from a single sample in a study of blood T cell repertoires in COVID-19. Sequenced by immunoSEQ multiplex PCR; TCRdb stores in-frame clones only, minus some. This sample has tens of thousands of clones, with around 85% found just once. Sequenced sample: peripheral blood. These receptors were obtained from a man in his forties or fifties with active COVID-19. CDR3s include the opening cysteine and the closing phenylalanine or tryptophan. The D gene is left open where the match is weak. Size values are once, few and many counts, or a class for expanded clones, and some rows have none.

clone_size: once; v_call: TRBV11-2; j_call: TRBJ1-3; d_call: TRBD1; cdr3_aa: CASSLTTTGGTDTIYF; cdr3_nt: TGTGCCAGCAGCCTCACAACGACAGGGGGCACGGACACCATATATTTT
clone_size: -; v_call: TRBV2; j_call: TRBJ1-6; d_call: -; cdr3_aa: CASRPYSVALHF; cdr3_nt: TGTGCCAGCAGACCCTACTCTGTAGCCCTCCACTTT
clone_size: -; v_call: TRBV13; j_call: TRBJ2-7; d_call: TRBD1; cdr3_aa: CASSFGTGRYEQYF; cdr3_nt: TGTGCCAGCAGCTTCGGGACAGGGCGGTACGAGCAGTACTTC
clone_size: -; v_call: TRBV5-1; j_call: TRBJ2-3; d_call: -; cdr3_aa: CASSKGDSWGTDTQYF; cdr3_nt: TGCGCCAGCTCCAAAGGCGACTCTTGGGGCACAGATACGCAGTATTTT
clone_size: few; v_call: TRBV7-9; j_call: TRBJ2-7; d_call: -; cdr3_aa: CASSSSGVSSYEQYF; cdr3_nt: TGTGCCAGCAGCAGCTCAGGGGTCAGCTCCTACGAGCAGTACTTC
clone_size: -; v_call: TRBV10-3; j_call: TRBJ1-5; d_call: -; cdr3_aa: CAIRQDSNQPQHF; cdr3_nt: TGTGCCATCAGACAGGATAGCAATCAGCCCCAGCATTTT
clone_size: medium-sized; v_call: TRBV6-5; j_call: TRBJ2-7; d_call: -; cdr3_aa: CASSSLLWEQYF; cdr3_nt: TGTGCCAGCAGCTCACTACTTTGGGAGCAGTACTTC
clone_size: once; v_call: TRBV4-1; j_call: TRBJ2-7; d_call: TRBD1; cdr3_aa: CASGTDLWAYEQYF; cdr3_nt: TGCGCCAGCGGGACAGACTTATGGGCCTACGAGCAGTACTTC
clone_size: -; v_call: TRBV7-9; j_call: TRBJ2-4; d_call: -; cdr3_aa: CASSFQGGIAKNIQYF; cdr3_nt: TGTGCCAGCAGTTTTCAGGGGGGTATTGCCAAAAACATTCAGTACTTC
clone_size: -; v_call: TRBV24-1; j_call: TRBJ2-3; d_call: TRBD2; cdr3_aa: CATSDLGGGIDTQYF; cdr3_nt: TGTGCCACCAGTGATTTGGGCGGGGGGATAGATACGCAGTATTTT